These 30 T cell receptor beta chains share one sample of origin, sequenced in a study of identical twins. In TCRdb, the 5' RACE reads were re-called with MiXCR into one record per CDR3 protein. There are 690,000 or so distinct CDR3 sequences in the sample; approximately 9% occur only once, and roughly 0.9% lies in the top ten. This same sample was also taken into another study, of yellow fever vaccine responses in identical twins.

Material: PBMCs. The receptors originated from a woman under 30 in good health.

The rearrangement joins TRBV7-2 to TRBJ2-3; the D gene is possibly TRBD2 (6 bases). The CDR3 is 16 residues long. Germline V gene sequence: CDR1 SGHTA, CDR2 FQGNSA. Between the trimmed V and J ends, which lost 2 bases and 2 bases, there was a span of 14 bases. Written as DNA, the CDR3 is TGTGCCAGCAGCTTACGGCCAGCGGGCTCCACAGATACGCAGTATTTT. Amino acid sequence: CASSLRPAGSTDTQYF.

This rearrangement joins TRBV28 to TRBJ1-6; TRBD1 matches 7 bases. Germline trimming cut 6 bases from V and 7 bases from J; bases unmatched to any gene: 9. CDR1 MDHEN and CDR2 SYDVKM come from the germline V gene. The CDR3 spans 15 residues. Here the CDR3 reads CASSSPTGMNSPLHF. The CDR3 DNA sequence: TGTGCCAGCAGCTCACCGACAGGGATGAATTCACCCCTCCACTTT.

In this sample, this clonotype turned up a few times. CDR3 sequence (DNA): TGCAGCGTTGTGAGGAGCGGGGGGACCACCGGGGAGCTGTTTTTT. As protein: CSVVRSGGTTGELFF. V gene TRBV29-1 combines with J gene TRBJ2-2; 9 nucleotides align to TRBD2. V trimming: 4 bases; J trimming: 4 bases; junction bases outside the gene matches: 7. This CDR3 region has 15 residues. From germline, CDR1 is SQVTM and CDR2 ANQGSEA.

This clonotype was detected ten times or more. This chain connects TRBV7-3 to TRBJ2-3; no reliable D call. The CDR3 spans 13 residues. Looked up from germline, CDR1 is SGHTA and CDR2 is FQGTGA. The V end lost 2 bases, the J end lost 2 bases, and 5 bases lay between the germline ends. DNA for the CDR3: TGTGCCAGCAGCTTACAGATCACAGATACGCAGTATTTT. Protein: CASSLQITDTQYF.

This chain uses TRBV7-9 with TRBJ2-7; D is perhaps TRBD1 (5 bases). Trimming removed 2 bases at V and 5 bases at J, with 16 bases between. This CDR3 contains 15 residues. Germline values: CDR1 SEHNR, CDR2 FQNEAQ (reference sequence). Written as DNA, the CDR3 is TGTGCCAGCAGCTTAAGAAGTGGCAGGGCGCACGAGCAGTACTTC. It translates to CASSLRSGRAHEQYF.

CDR3: CASSQDQPGHSRDEQFF. The DNA for the CDR3 is TGCGCCAGCAGCCAAGACCAACCGGGACATTCGAGGGATGAGCAGTTCTTC. The chain couples TRBV4-3 to TRBJ2-1, with D possibly TRBD1 on 6 matching bases. The germline V and J ends were trimmed by 0 bases and 8 bases, with 20 bases remaining between them. The CDR3 is 17 amino acids. Germline values: CDR1 LGHNA, CDR2 YSLEER.

This clonotype was found a few times. J is TRBJ2-5 and V is TRBV28, with unresolved D. Germline CDR1 is MDHEN and CDR2 is SYDVKM. There are 15 residues in the CDR3. The V end was cut by 1 base, the J end by 3 bases, with 12 bases between. The CDR3 sequence is CASSLFLVRKETQYF. The CDR3, as DNA: TGTGCCAGCAGTTTATTCCTAGTGCGGAAAGAGACCCAGTACTTC. The full variable domain, completed using reference TRBV28 and TRBJ2-5, is DVKVTQSSRYLVKRTGEKVFLECVQDMDHENMFWYRQDPGLGLRLIYFSYDVKMKEKGDIPEGYSVSREKKERFSLILESASTNQTSMYLCASSLFLVRKETQYFGPGTRLLVL.

This clonotype was counted between two and nine times. The rearrangement links TRBV6-5 to TRBJ1-1, with 7 nucleotides matching TRBD1. Losses at the gene ends were 4 bases for V and 3 bases for J; bases not matched to a gene: 8. CDR1 and CDR2 (germline): MNHEY, SVGAGI. CDR3 length: 15 residues. CDR3 sequence (DNA): TGTGCCAGCAGTTTAACAGACAGGGTGGACACTGAAGCTTTCTTT. Its translation: CASSLTDRVDTEAFF.

This clonotype has a handful of counts. V gene TRBV20-1 combines with J gene TRBJ1-6; 8 positions agree with TRBD1. Germline V gene sequence: CDR1 DFQATT, CDR2 SNEGSKA (reference sequence). V trimming: 6 bases; J trimming: 10 bases; junction bases outside the gene matches: 11. The CDR3 runs 14 residues. The CDR3 here is CSAPRQGMGSPLHF. DNA for the CDR3: TGCAGTGCCCCGAGACAGGGGATGGGATCACCCCTCCACTTT.

This clonotype has more than one count but fewer than ten. Written as DNA, the CDR3 is TGTGCCGCAGGGGAAGTCAATCAGCCCCAGCATTTT. This translates into CAAGEVNQPQHF. The chain is built from TRBV27 and TRBJ1-5; TRBD1 might be the D (6 bases). Looked up from germline, CDR1 is MNHEY and CDR2 is SMNVEV (reference sequence). V lost 11 bases and J lost 3, with 11 bases in between. This CDR3 has 12 amino acids.

This clonotype was picked up a small number of times. V is TRBV2 and J is TRBJ2-2, with D maybe TRBD1 (6 bases). The germline V and J ends were trimmed by 3 bases and 14 bases, with 25 bases remaining between them. CDR3 size: 16 residues. Germline V lookup: CDR1 SNHLY, CDR2 FYNNEI. The chain's CDR3 is CASSDGFQGRGVLLFF. CDR3 coding DNA: TGTGCCAGCAGTGACGGCTTCCAGGGGAGAGGCGTATTACTGTTTTTT.

CDR3 coding DNA: TGCAGTGCTAACCCAGGGACAGGCCAAGAGACCCAGTACTTC. Protein sequence: CSANPGTGQETQYF. The rearrangement links TRBV20-1 to TRBJ2-5, with TRBD1 matching over 8 bases. The germline CDR1 and CDR2 sequences are DFQATT and SNEGSKA (reference sequence). V was clipped by 4 bases and J by 1 base; unmatched bases: 5. The CDR3 is 14 residues long.

This clonotype was seen ten or more times. This sequence joins TRBV29-1 and TRBJ2-2, with D tentatively TRBD1 (6 bases). The V and J ends lost 5 bases and 0 bases respectively, with 13 bases between them. CDR3 length equals 15 residues. From germline, CDR1 is SQVTM and CDR2 ANQGSEA. Here the CDR3 DNA reads TGCAGCGTTACACAGACAGGAGCGAACACCGGGGAGCTGTTTTTT. Amino acid sequence: CSVTQTGANTGELFF.

The J gene is TRBJ2-7, the V gene TRBV6-1; TRBD2 might be the D (5 bases). This CDR3 contains 14 residues. Trimming shortened V by 6 bases and J by 2 bases, and 14 bases separated the two germline ends. In germline, CDR1 is MNHNS, CDR2 SASEGT. CDR3 sequence (DNA): TGTGCCAGCAGGACCGGGATTTCTACCTACGAGCAGTACTTC. Translation gives CASRTGISTYEQYF.

The chain couples TRBV4-3 to TRBJ2-1; TRBD2 aligns across 8 bases. This CDR3 comprises 16 residues. V was clipped by 1 base and J by 9 bases; unmatched bases: 11. CDR1 LGHNA and CDR2 YSLEER come from the germline V gene. This chain's CDR3 is CASSQAGGTLGIEQFF. CDR3 nucleotide sequence: TGCGCCAGCAGCCAAGCGGGAGGGACATTAGGGATTGAGCAGTTCTTC.

This clonotype was observed many times. The rearrangement joins TRBV27 to TRBJ2-7, with D tentatively TRBD1 (6 bases). Germline V CDR1 and CDR2: MNHEY, SMNVEV (reference sequence). The length of the CDR3 is 14 residues. V was shortened by 3 bases and J by 4 bases, with 13 bases between the two germline ends. CDR3 DNA sequence: TGTGCCAGCAGTTTGATGGGGGCGTTTTACGAGCAGTACTTC. This encodes CASSLMGAFYEQYF.

The chain is built from TRBV11-2 and TRBJ1-6; 8 bases match TRBD1. CDR3 length: 18 amino acids. The germline V gene has CDR1 SGHAT and CDR2 FQNNGV. The ends lost 1 base at V and 8 bases at J; junction bases unmatched: 13. The CDR3 region has the DNA TGTGCCAGCAGCTTAGGTTTTGGACAGGGACGATCGGATTCACCCCTCCACTTT. It is translated as CASSLGFGQGRSDSPLHF.

The rearrangement links TRBV27 to TRBJ2-7; the D gene could be TRBD1 or TRBD2 (5 bases each). V lost 5 bases and J 2 bases, leaving 13 bases between the germline ends. CDR1 is MNHEY, CDR2 SMNVEV, per germline (reference sequence). CDR3 size: 14 residues. The CDR3 region is CASSPRDGTYEQYF. The CDR3 DNA reads TGTGCCAGCAGTCCCCGGGACGGGACCTACGAGCAGTACTTC.

The J gene is TRBJ2-7, the V gene TRBV27; D gene unclear. The germline V gene has CDR1 MNHEY and CDR2 SMNVEV (reference sequence). The CDR3 runs 16 residues. V dropped 6 bases and J dropped 0 bases, with 18 bases sitting between them. CDR3 coding DNA: TGTGCCAGCAGCTCCTACGAGCGACTTTACTCCTACGAGCAGTACTTC. Its translation: CASSSYERLYSYEQYF.

CDR3 sequence: CASSFLTISTDTQYF. The CDR3, as DNA: TGTGCCAGCAGTTTCCTGACCATCAGCACAGATACGCAGTATTTT. This chain connects TRBV27 to TRBJ2-3; D not resolved. Germline lookup yields CDR1 MNHEY and CDR2 SMNVEV (reference sequence). V was clipped by 3 bases and J by 0 bases, with 10 bases between them. CDR3 size: 15 residues.

This clonotype was picked up a small number of times. The genes are TRBV11-2 and TRBJ2-2, with D perhaps given as TRBD1 or TRBD2 (5 bases each). Per germline, CDR1 SGHAT and CDR2 FQNNGV. V lost 2 bases to trimming and J lost 4 bases, with 20 bases between them. This CDR3 contains 18 residues. Here the CDR3 DNA reads TGTGCCAGCAGCTTAAGAGGGGAGCAGGCTGTGGGCACCGGGGAGCTGTTTTTT. This sequence encodes CASSLRGEQAVGTGELFF.

A single count supports this clonotype. This may arise from a read error, as a much more abundant clone is one base away. J is TRBJ2-7 and V is TRBV6-6; D remains ambiguous. Germline-derived CDR1 and CDR2 are MNHNY and SVGAGI (reference sequence). This CDR3 has 12 residues. The V and J ends lost 2 bases and 3 bases respectively, with 5 bases between them. The CDR3 DNA follows: TGTGCCAGCAGTTACGGTCACTACGAGCAGTACTTC. Its protein product is CASSYGHYEQYF.

The chain has TRBV18 and TRBJ1-5, with a tentative D call TRBD1 (6 bases). The CDR3 is 14 residues long. Trimming cost V 4 bases and J 2 bases, with 9 bases left between them. Germline V gene lookup returns CDR1 KGHSH and CDR2 LQKENI. The CDR3 is CASSQAGGNQPQHF. CDR3 sequence (DNA): TGTGCCAGCTCACAAGCAGGGGGCAATCAGCCCCAGCATTTT.

This clonotype was counted at least ten times. CDR3 loop: CASSSSRGGFSYNEQFF. CDR3 nucleotides: TGCGCCAGCAGCTCTAGCCGGGGGGGGTTCTCCTACAATGAGCAGTTCTTC. This chain uses TRBV5-1 with TRBJ2-1, with 8 bases matching TRBD2. V dropped 3 bases and J dropped 0; count of bases not matched to a gene: 8. The CDR3 sequence is 17 residues long. Per the germline V gene, CDR1 is SGHRS and CDR2 is YFSETQ.

The rearrangement uses TRBV7-9 and TRBJ2-7; TRBD2 matches at 8 bases. The junction had 8 bases not matched to a gene; V was cut back by 5 bases and J by 2 bases. This CDR3 comprises 15 residues. From germline, CDR1 is SEHNR and CDR2 FQNEAQ (reference sequence). CDR3 nucleotide sequence: TGTGCCAGCAGCATTCGAGCGGGGGCCGCCTACGAGCAGTACTTC. Translated: CASSIRAGAAYEQYF.

In its sample, this clonotype was seen many times. V and J are TRBV5-1 and TRBJ1-2; 9 bases fit TRBD1. V was pared by 5 bases and J by 7 bases, with 9 bases of the junction left unmatched. The CDR3 totals 14 residues. Germline-derived CDR1 and CDR2 are SGHRS and YFSETQ. The CDR3 nucleotides read TGCGCCAGCAGGGAAGGAACAGGGGGCCCTGGCTACACCTTC. It codes for CASREGTGGPGYTF. The full variable domain, completed using reference TRBV5-1 and TRBJ1-2, is KAGVTQTPRYLIKTRGQQVTLSCSPISGHRSVSWYQQTPGQGLQFLFEYFSETQRNKGNFPGRFSGRQFSNSRSEMNVSTLELGDSALYLCASREGTGGPGYTFGSGTRLTVV.

This clonotype was found a few times. V is TRBV6-2 or TRBV6-3 and J is TRBJ2-3; no clear D. The germline V and J ends were trimmed by 5 bases and 3 bases, with 12 bases remaining between them. CDR1 is MNHEY and CDR2 is SVGEGT in the germline V gene. This CDR3 has 14 residues. CDR3 sequence (DNA): TGTGCCAGCAGTAGGATCGGGCAAACAGATACGCAGTATTTT. Translating it yields CASSRIGQTDTQYF.

This clonotype has only a few counts. This chain joins TRBV6-2 or TRBV6-3 and TRBJ2-7; tentatively, D is TRBD1 or TRBD2 (5 bases each). Germline-derived CDR1 and CDR2 are MNHEY and SVGEGT. Trimming removed 0 bases at V and 0 bases at J, with 9 bases between. CDR3 length: 15 residues. CDR3: CASSYSGESSYEQYF. The CDR3 DNA sequence: TGTGCCAGCAGTTACTCGGGGGAGTCCTCCTACGAGCAGTACTTC.

This clonotype was seen only a few times. This sequence joins TRBV29-1 and TRBJ2-5; D unresolved. CDR1 and CDR2 (germline): SQVTM, ANQGSEA. Trimming took 4 bases from V and 5 from J, leaving 14 bases between them. CDR3 size: 13 residues. The CDR3: CSVVRQGSETQYF. The CDR3 bases are TGCAGCGTTGTCCGGCAAGGTTCGGAGACCCAGTACTTC.

This clonotype was observed a few times. The genes are TRBV14 and TRBJ2-3, with TRBD2 identical over 11 bases. The V segment lost 3 bases and the J segment 6 bases; nucleotides outside the gene matches: 8. Germline V gene lookup returns CDR1 SGHDN and CDR2 FVKESK. The CDR3 is made up of 16 amino acids. CDR3 coding DNA: TGTGCCAGCAGCCAGGAACTAGCGGGAGTTTCTGATACGCAGTATTTT. It encodes CASSQELAGVSDTQYF.